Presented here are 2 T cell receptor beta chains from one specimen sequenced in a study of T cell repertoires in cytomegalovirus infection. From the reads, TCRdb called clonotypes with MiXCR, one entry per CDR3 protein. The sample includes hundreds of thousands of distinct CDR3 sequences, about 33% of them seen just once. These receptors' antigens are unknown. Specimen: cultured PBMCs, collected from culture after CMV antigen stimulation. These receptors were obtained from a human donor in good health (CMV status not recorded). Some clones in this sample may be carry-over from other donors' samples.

The CDR3 protein is CASSPDGRANTQYF. The CDR3 bases are TGTGCCAGCAGCCCAGACGGGAGGGCAAATACGCAGTATTTT. The V call is TRBV7-2, the J call TRBJ2-3; 8 bases align to TRBD2. Germline V gives CDR1 SGHTA, CDR2 FQGNSA. CDR3 length: 14 residues. V was clipped by 5 bases and J by 7 bases; unmatched bases: 8. The full variable domain, its missing parts supplied by reference TRBV7-2 and TRBJ2-3, is GAGVSQSPSNKVTEKGKDVELRCDPISGHTALYWYRQSLGQGLEFLIYFQGNSAPDKSGLPSDRFSAERTGGSVSTLTIQRTQQEDSAVYLCASSPDGRANTQYFGPGTRLTVL.

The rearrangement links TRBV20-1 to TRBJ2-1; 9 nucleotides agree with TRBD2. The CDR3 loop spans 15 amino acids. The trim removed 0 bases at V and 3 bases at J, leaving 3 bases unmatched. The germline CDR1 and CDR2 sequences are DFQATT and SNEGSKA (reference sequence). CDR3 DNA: TGCAGTGCTAGAGAAGGTAGCGGGAGCTACAATGAGCAGTTCTTC. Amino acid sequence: CSAREGSGSYNEQFF.